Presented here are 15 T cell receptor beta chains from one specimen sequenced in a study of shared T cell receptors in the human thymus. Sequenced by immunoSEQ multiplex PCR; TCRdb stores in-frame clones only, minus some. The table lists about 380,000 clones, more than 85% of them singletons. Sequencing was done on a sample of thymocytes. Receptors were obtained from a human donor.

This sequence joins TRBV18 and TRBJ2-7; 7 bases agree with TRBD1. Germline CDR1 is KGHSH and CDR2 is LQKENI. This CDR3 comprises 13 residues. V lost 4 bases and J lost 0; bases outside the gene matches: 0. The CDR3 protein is CASSRDSSYEQYF. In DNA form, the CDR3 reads TGTGCCAGCTCACGGGACAGCTCCTACGAGCAGTACTTC.

CDR3 coding DNA: TGTGCCAGCAGTTTAGGCGGGTCCTTCTCCTACGAGCAGTACTTC. It is translated as CASSLGGSFSYEQYF. The chain recombines TRBV28 with TRBJ2-7, with D tentatively TRBD2 (5 bases). The CDR3 contains 15 residues. Between the trimmed V and J ends, which lost 2 bases and 0 bases, there was a span of 11 bases. Germline values: CDR1 MDHEN, CDR2 SYDVKM.

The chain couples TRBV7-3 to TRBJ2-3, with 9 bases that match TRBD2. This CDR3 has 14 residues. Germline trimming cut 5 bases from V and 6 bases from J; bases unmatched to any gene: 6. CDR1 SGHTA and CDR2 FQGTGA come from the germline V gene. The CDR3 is CASSRLAGPDTQYF. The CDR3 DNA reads TGTGCCAGCAGCCGCCTAGCGGGGCCGGATACGCAGTATTTT.

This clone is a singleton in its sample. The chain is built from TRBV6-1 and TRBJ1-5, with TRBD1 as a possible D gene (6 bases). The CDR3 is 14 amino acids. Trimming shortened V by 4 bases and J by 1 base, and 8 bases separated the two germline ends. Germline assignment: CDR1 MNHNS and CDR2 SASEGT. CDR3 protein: CASSGTASNQPQHF. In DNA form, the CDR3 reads TGTGCCAGCAGTGGGACAGCGAGCAATCAGCCCCAGCATTTT.

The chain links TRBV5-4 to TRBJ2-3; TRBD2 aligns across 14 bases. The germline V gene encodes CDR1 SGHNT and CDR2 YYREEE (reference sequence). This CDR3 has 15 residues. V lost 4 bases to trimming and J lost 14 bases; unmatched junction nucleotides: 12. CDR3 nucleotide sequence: TGTGCCAGCAGCCGAACTGGACTAGCGGGAGGCCCTACGTATTTT. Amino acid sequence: CASSRTGLAGGPTYF. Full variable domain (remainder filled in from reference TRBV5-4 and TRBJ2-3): ETGVTQSPTHLIKTRGQQVTLRCSSQSGHNTVSWYQQALGQGPQFIFQYYREEENGRGNFPPRFSGLQFPNYSSELNVNALELDDSALYLCASSRTGLAGGPTYFGPGTRLTVL.

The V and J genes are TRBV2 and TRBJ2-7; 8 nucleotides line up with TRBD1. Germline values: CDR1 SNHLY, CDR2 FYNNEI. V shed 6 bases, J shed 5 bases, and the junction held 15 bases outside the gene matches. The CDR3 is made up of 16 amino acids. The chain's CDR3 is CASRDLGQGEFDEQYF. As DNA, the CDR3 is TGTGCCAGCAGAGACCTAGGACAGGGTGAGTTTGACGAGCAGTACTTC.

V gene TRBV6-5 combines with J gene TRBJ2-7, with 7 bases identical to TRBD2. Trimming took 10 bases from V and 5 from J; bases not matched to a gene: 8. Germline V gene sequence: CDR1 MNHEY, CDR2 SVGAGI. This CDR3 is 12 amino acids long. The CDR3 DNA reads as TGTGCCATCGGGGGGAGAAGAGACGAGCAGTACTTC. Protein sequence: CAIGGRRDEQYF.

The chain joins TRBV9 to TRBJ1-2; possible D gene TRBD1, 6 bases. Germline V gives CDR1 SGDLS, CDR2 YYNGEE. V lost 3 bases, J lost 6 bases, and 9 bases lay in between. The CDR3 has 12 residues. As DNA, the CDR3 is TGTGCCAGCAGCGCTTACAGGGATGGCTACACCTTC. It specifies CASSAYRDGYTF.

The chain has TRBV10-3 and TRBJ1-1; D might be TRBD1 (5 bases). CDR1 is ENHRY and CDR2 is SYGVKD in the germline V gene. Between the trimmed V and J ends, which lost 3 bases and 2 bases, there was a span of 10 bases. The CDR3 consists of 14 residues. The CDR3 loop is CAISDQGRNTEAFF. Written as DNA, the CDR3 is TGTGCCATCAGTGATCAGGGAAGAAACACTGAAGCTTTCTTT.

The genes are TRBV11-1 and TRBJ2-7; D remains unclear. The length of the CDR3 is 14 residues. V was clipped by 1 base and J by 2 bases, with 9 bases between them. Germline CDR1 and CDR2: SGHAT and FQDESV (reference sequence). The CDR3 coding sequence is TGTGCCAGCAGCTTAGAACTGCGGACCTACGAGCAGTACTTC. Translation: CASSLELRTYEQYF.

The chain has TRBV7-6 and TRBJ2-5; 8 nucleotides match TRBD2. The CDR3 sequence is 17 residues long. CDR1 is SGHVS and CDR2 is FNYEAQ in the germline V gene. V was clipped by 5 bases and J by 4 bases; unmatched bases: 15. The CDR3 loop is CASSNPQLAESLETQYF. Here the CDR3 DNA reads TGTGCCAGCAGCAATCCCCAACTAGCGGAAAGCTTAGAGACCCAGTACTTC.

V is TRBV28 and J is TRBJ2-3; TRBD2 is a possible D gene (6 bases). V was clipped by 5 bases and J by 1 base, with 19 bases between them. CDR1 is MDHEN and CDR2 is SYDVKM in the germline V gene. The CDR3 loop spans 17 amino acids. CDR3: CASSGLASRRGTDTQYF. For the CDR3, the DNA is TGTGCCAGCAGTGGGCTAGCGTCACGAAGGGGCACAGATACGCAGTATTTT.

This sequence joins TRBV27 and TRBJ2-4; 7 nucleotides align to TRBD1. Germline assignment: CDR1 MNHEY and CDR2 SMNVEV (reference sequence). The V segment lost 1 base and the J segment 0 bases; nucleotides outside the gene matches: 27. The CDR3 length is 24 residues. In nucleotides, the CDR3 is TGTGCCAGCAGTTTATTGTCCTTTAGCGCTGCGACAGGGTCGGGACCACTAGCCAAAAACATTCAGTACTTC. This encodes CASSLLSFSAATGSGPLAKNIQYF.

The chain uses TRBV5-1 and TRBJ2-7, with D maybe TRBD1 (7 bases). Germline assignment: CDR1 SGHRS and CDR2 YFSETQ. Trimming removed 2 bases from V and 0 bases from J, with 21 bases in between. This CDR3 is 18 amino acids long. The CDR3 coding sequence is TGCGCCAGCAGCTTAAGACAGGGACGGACCGGGAGCTCCTACGAGCAGTACTTC. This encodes CASSLRQGRTGSSYEQYF.

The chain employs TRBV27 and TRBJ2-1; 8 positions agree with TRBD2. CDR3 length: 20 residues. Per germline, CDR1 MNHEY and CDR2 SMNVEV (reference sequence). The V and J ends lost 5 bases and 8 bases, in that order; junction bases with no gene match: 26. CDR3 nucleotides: TGTGCCAGCAGTCGGACATTTTGCGGGAGGAAAACCCATGGGGTGGATGAGCAGTTCTTC. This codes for CASSRTFCGRKTHGVDEQFF.